These 21 T cell receptor beta chains originate from one sample sequenced in a study of Ad26.COV2.S vaccination and SARS-CoV-2 variants. The assay was immunoSEQ multiplex PCR, and TCRdb's table has in-frame clones only and misses some. This sample has hundreds of thousands of clones, with just over 90% found just once. The source material was peripheral blood, sampled after recovery from COVID-19. The receptor set was obtained from a human donor who had recovered from COVID-19.

The chain joins TRBV9 to TRBJ2-2; D perhaps matches TRBD1 (5 bases). CDR3 size: 14 residues. V shed 2 bases and J shed 3 bases, with 8 bases lying between them. Germline V gene sequence: CDR1 SGDLS, CDR2 YYNGEE. For the CDR3, the DNA is TGTGCCAGCAGCGTCATGACAGACACCGGGGAGCTGTTTTTT. It translates to CASSVMTDTGELFF.

The V call is TRBV24-1, the J call TRBJ2-1; a possible D gene is TRBD1 (6 bases). The germline gives CDR1 KGHDR, CDR2 SFDVKD. V dropped 3 bases and J dropped 11 bases, with 13 bases sitting between them. The CDR3 runs 13 residues. The CDR3 region is CATSDRTGQKQFF. The CDR3 region has the DNA TGTGCCACCAGTGATAGAACAGGGCAAAAGCAGTTCTTC.

The genes are TRBV27 and TRBJ1-2; 11 nucleotides agree with TRBD1. Trimming removed 3 bases from V and 7 bases from J; junction bases left unmatched: 10. The length of the CDR3 is 16 residues. Germline-derived CDR1 and CDR2 are MNHEY and SMNVEV (reference sequence). The chain's CDR3 is CASSLRTGGPSGGYTF. CDR3 DNA sequence: TGTGCCAGCAGTTTGAGGACAGGGGGCCCCTCCGGTGGCTACACCTTC.

The chain carries TRBV11-2 and TRBJ2-7; the D is unclear. CDR1 and CDR2 from the germline V gene are SGHAT and FQNNGV. V lost 8 bases and J 7 bases, leaving 15 bases between the germline ends. The CDR3 totals 12 residues. CDR3 in amino acids: CASALTSREQYF. CDR3 coding DNA: TGTGCCAGCGCCTTGACGAGCAGAGAGCAGTACTTC.

V is TRBV24-1 and J is TRBJ2-1, with 7 bases identical to TRBD2. The CDR3 extends over 13 amino acids. The germline V gene encodes CDR1 KGHDR and CDR2 SFDVKD. The ends lost 2 bases at V and 9 bases at J; junction bases unmatched: 3. Written as DNA, the CDR3 is TGTGCCACCAGTGATTACGGGGGGTCTGAGCAGTTCTTC. The encoded protein is CATSDYGGSEQFF.

The chain uses TRBV4-1 and TRBJ2-1, with 9 bases that match TRBD2. This CDR3 is 16 amino acids long. CDR1 is MGHRA, CDR2 YSYEKL, per germline. V was clipped by 3 bases and J by 2 bases; unmatched bases: 5. CDR3 residues: CASSHPTSGAYNEQFF. CDR3 sequence (DNA): TGCGCCAGCAGCCACCCGACTAGCGGCGCCTACAATGAGCAGTTCTTC.

The chain combines TRBV7-9 with TRBJ1-2; TRBD1 might be the D (6 bases). The CDR3 totals 13 residues. V was clipped by 5 bases and J by 6 bases, with 13 bases between them. Germline loops: CDR1 SEHNR, CDR2 FQNEAQ (reference sequence). The chain's CDR3 is CASSGGRDDGYTF. In nucleotides, the CDR3 is TGTGCCAGCAGCGGGGGCAGGGACGATGGCTACACCTTC.

The chain is built from TRBV5-1 and TRBJ2-2; D remains ambiguous. V was clipped by 4 bases and J by 1 base, with 5 bases between them. This CDR3 is 13 amino acids long. CDR1 SGHRS and CDR2 YFSETQ come from the germline V gene. As DNA, the CDR3 is TGCGCCAGCAGCCCTGAGAACACCGGGGAGCTGTTTTTT. It translates to CASSPENTGELFF.

The rearrangement joins TRBV5-1 to TRBJ2-3, with TRBD1 as a possible D gene (5 bases). The CDR3 sequence is 16 residues long. V lost 0 bases to trimming and J lost 8 bases, with 19 bases between them. CDR1 is SGHRS and CDR2 is YFSETQ in the germline V gene. The CDR3 DNA reads as TGCGCCAGCAGCTTGGCGGCCCAGCCCACAGGTGGTACGCAGTATTTT. Translated, it gives CASSLAAQPTGGTQYF.

This chain joins TRBV3-1 (or the pseudogene TRBV3-2) and TRBJ1-6; no firm D call. The CDR3 is made up of 17 amino acids. Trimming cost V 2 bases and J 9 bases, with 20 bases left between them. Germline lookup yields CDR1 LGHDT and CDR2 YNNKEL (reference sequence). The CDR3: CASSQLLTPEKSSPLHF. The DNA of the CDR3 is TGTGCCAGCAGCCAACTCCTAACCCCCGAAAAAAGTTCACCCCTCCACTTT.

The CDR3 nucleotides read TGTGCCAGCAGCTCTGACACCGGGGAGCTGTTTTTT. Encoded protein: CASSSDTGELFF. This rearrangement joins TRBV7-3 to TRBJ2-2; the D is unclear. The CDR3 is 12 residues long. V lost 4 bases to trimming and J lost 3 bases, with 3 bases between them. The germline gives CDR1 SGHTA, CDR2 FQGTGA.

The chain carries TRBV20-1 and TRBJ2-7; tentative D call: TRBD1 (5 bases). This CDR3 is built from 11 residues. Per germline, CDR1 DFQATT and CDR2 SNEGSKA (reference sequence). V lost 5 bases to trimming and J lost 1 base, with 6 bases between them. As DNA, the CDR3 is TGCAGTGCTCGACAGTCCTACGAGCAGTACTTC. This encodes CSARQSYEQYF.

Worth noting for this clone: Germline is not matched at one junction end, which may reflect a read error. The genes are TRBV7-2 and TRBJ2-3; 7 bases align to TRBD2. This CDR3 spans 17 amino acids. Germline assignment: CDR1 SGHTA and CDR2 FQGNSA. CDR3 residues: CASSLDGGGVSTDTQYF. The CDR3, as DNA: TGTGCCAGCAGTTTAGACGGTGGGGGGGTAAGCACAGATACGCAGTATTTT. Filled out from reference TRBV7-2 and TRBJ2-3, the complete variable domain reads GAGVSQSPSNKVTEKGKDVELRCDPISGHTALYWYRQSLGQGLEFLIYFQGNSAPDKSGLPSDRFSAERTGGSVSTLTIQRTQQEDSAVYLCASSLDGGGVSTDTQYFGPGTRLTVL.

The chain joins TRBV5-4 to TRBJ1-2; D is unclear. Trimming cost V 9 bases and J 3 bases, with 15 bases left between them. Germline CDR1 is SGHNT and CDR2 is YYREEE (reference sequence). The CDR3 has 13 residues. CDR3 amino acids: CATSKRVDYGYTF. DNA of the CDR3: TGTGCCACCTCCAAGAGGGTAGACTATGGCTACACCTTC.

This chain joins TRBV7-9 and TRBJ1-4, with D maybe TRBD1 (5 bases). The V and J ends lost 2 bases and 6 bases respectively, with 7 bases between them. CDR3 length: 13 residues. Per germline, CDR1 SEHNR and CDR2 FQNEAQ (reference sequence). The DNA of the CDR3 is TGTGCCAGCAGCTTACGGGGGGATGAAAAACTGTTTTTT. It codes for CASSLRGDEKLFF.

V is TRBV4-1 and J is TRBJ1-3; 9 nucleotides match TRBD1. Germline CDR1 is MGHRA and CDR2 is YSYEKL. Trimming cost V 0 bases and J 4 bases; bases outside gene matches: 1. This CDR3 spans 15 amino acids. In nucleotides, the CDR3 is TGCGCCAGCAGCCAAGAGGGACAGGGCGGAAACACCATATATTTT. The encoded protein is CASSQEGQGGNTIYF.

This sequence joins TRBV11-2 and TRBJ2-5; no definite D call. Germline CDR1 is SGHAT and CDR2 is FQNNGV. Trimming pared 1 base from V and 1 base from J, leaving 7 bases between. This CDR3 has 14 residues. DNA of the CDR3: TGTGCCAGCAGCTTAGGGATCGTCCAAGAGACCCAGTACTTC. Translating it yields CASSLGIVQETQYF.

The V call is TRBV5-1, the J call TRBJ1-1, with D maybe TRBD1 (5 bases). Germline values: CDR1 SGHRS, CDR2 YFSETQ. The CDR3 extends over 16 amino acids. V was shortened by 4 bases and J by 0 bases, with 16 bases between the two germline ends. CDR3 residues: CASSIRDARMNTEAFF. DNA for the CDR3: TGCGCCAGCAGCATCCGGGACGCTAGGATGAACACTGAAGCTTTCTTT. Filled out from reference TRBV5-1 and TRBJ1-1, the complete variable domain reads KAGVTQTPRYLIKTRGQQVTLSCSPISGHRSVSWYQQTPGQGLQFLFEYFSETQRNKGNFPGRFSGRQFSNSRSEMNVSTLELGDSALYLCASSIRDARMNTEAFFGQGTRLTVV.

As concerns this clone: The sample contains more than one DNA sequence encoding this CDR3. The chain joins TRBV9 to TRBJ2-5, with D perhaps being TRBD1 or TRBD2 (5 bases each). CDR3 size: 14 residues. Deletions cut 0 bases from V and 1 base from J, with 7 bases between. Germline loops: CDR1 SGDLS, CDR2 YYNGEE. Here the CDR3 reads CASSVGGAQETQYF. The DNA of the CDR3 is TGTGCCAGCAGCGTAGGAGGGGCCCAAGAGACCCAGTACTTC.

This CDR3 is CASRPRNGEGYTF. The CDR3 DNA follows: TGTGCCAGCAGACCTAGGAACGGGGAAGGCTACACCTTC. V usage is TRBV12-3 or TRBV12-4 and J usage is TRBJ1-2; D ambiguous. V was pared by 6 bases and J by 8 bases, with 16 bases between. The CDR3 is 13 residues long.

Only one count was recorded for this clone. This sequence joins TRBV7-2 and TRBJ2-1; D tentatively fits TRBD1 or TRBD2 (5 bases each). V shed 4 bases and J shed 2 bases, with 15 bases lying between them. CDR3 length equals 16 residues. CDR1 and CDR2 from the germline V gene are SGHTA and FQGNSA. This CDR3 is CASSSRGPGAYNEQFF. The DNA for the CDR3 is TGTGCCAGCAGCTCTAGGGGTCCCGGGGCCTACAATGAGCAGTTCTTC.